The entry below describes one TCR beta chain. Here immunoSEQ multiplex PCR was the method, and the copy in TCRdb shows in-frame clones only, minus some. The sample has roughly 10,000 clones; about 31% are singletons. The record originates from a study of graft-versus-host responses after intestinal transplantation. Germline CDR1 is SGHAT and CDR2 is FQNNGV. Trimming stripped 1 base from V and 8 bases from J, with 3 bases between. CDR3 length equals 11 residues. Whole-study results and caveats: Peak levels of circulating GvH clones tracked with early post-transplant HvG declines. GvH clones appeared in recipient marrow, some first in ileum or blood.

The study plated about 200,000 CFSE-labeled responders with about 200,000 irradiated, violet-dye-labeled stimulators. Both CD3+CD4+ and CD3+CD8+ responders that were proliferating and CFSE-low underwent sorting after the reaction. The source material was alloreactive CD4+ T cells from a mixed lymphocyte reaction culture, sampled before transplantation. The subset here: CFSE-low proliferating T cells sorted from approximately 6-day pre-transplant mixed lymphocyte reaction (GvH or HvG direction). The receptor was derived from a human patient who was an organ donor for intestinal transplantation. This sequence joins TRBV11-2 and TRBJ2-1; D ambiguous. The CDR3, as DNA: TGTGCCAGCAGCTTAGCATATGAGCAGTTCTTC. Protein sequence: CASSLAYEQFF.